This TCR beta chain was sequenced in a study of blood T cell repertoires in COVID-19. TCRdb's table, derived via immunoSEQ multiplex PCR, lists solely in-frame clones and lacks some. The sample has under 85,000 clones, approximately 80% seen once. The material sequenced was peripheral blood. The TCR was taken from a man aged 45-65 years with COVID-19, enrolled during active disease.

This CDR3 reads CAWSDGVDEQFF. The DNA of the CDR3 is TGTGCCTGGAGTGACGGGGTGGATGAGCAGTTCTTC. This chain links TRBV30 with TRBJ2-1; weak D call: TRBD2 (5 bases). Germline V CDR1 and CDR2: GTSNPN, SVGIG (reference sequence). Trimming stripped 1 base from V and 8 bases from J, with 9 bases between. This CDR3 is built from 12 residues.